Sequencing of this T cell receptor beta chain was carried out in a study of neurological immune-mediated disorders. Study background: Multiple sclerosis patients numbering around 35 comprised roughly 31 relapsing-remitting and 3 secondary progressive patients. The study's findings and limits: Multiple sclerosis was found to have the least TCR clonal expansion, below healthy controls, and HTLV-1-associated myelopathy the most. There were no CDR3 amino acid sequences shared by expanded clones across subjects, a result suggesting private repertoires in all groups.

5'RACE generated cDNA with 10-nucleotide random UMIs. One entry per CDR3 protein results from TCRdb running MiXCR on the 5' RACE reads. The repertoire has about 55,000 distinct CDR3 sequences, approximately 3.8% of them found once; the top ten carry 1.6%. Trimming cost V 4 bases and J 7 bases; bases outside gene matches: 9. The germline V gene has CDR1 MNHEY and CDR2 SMNVEV (reference sequence). The CDR3 has 14 amino acids. This clonotype has just a few counts. The target antigen is unknown. This TCR was sampled from a man younger than 40 with multiple sclerosis. The chain recombines TRBV27 with TRBJ2-7; 8 positions agree with TRBD1. The sequenced material came from PBMCs. In DNA, the CDR3 is TGTGCCAGCAGTTCCGGGACAGGTGGCCAAGAGCAGTACTTC. This gives the protein CASSSGTGGQEQYF.